Below are 27 T cell receptor beta chains sequenced from a single sample in a study of shared clonotypes between healthy human individuals. The method was immunoSEQ multiplex PCR; TCRdb's version includes in-frame clones alone and lacks a portion of them. The sample holds over a million clones, 95% to 97% seen once. Specimen: naive CD4+ T cells sorted from blood. Described subset: CD45RA+ positively selected. The receptors derive from a man younger than 45 in good health.

This clone was found once. J is TRBJ1-4 and V is TRBV6-6; 7 bases match TRBD1. The trim removed 6 bases at V and 0 bases at J, leaving 4 bases unmatched. The CDR3 is 15 residues long. Germline CDR1 reads MNHNY; CDR2 reads SVGAGI (reference sequence). DNA of the CDR3: TGTGCCAGCAGGAAGGGACAGACAACTAATGAAAAACTGTTTTTT. It codes for CASRKGQTTNEKLFF.

The V gene is TRBV28, the J gene TRBJ1-1; D is uncertain. The CDR3 spans 13 residues. Trimming took off 7 bases at V and 4 bases at J, with 13 bases between the two ends. CDR1 and CDR2 from the germline V gene are MDHEN and SYDVKM. The CDR3 loop reads CASIHGFSTEAFF. As DNA, the CDR3 is TGTGCCAGCATCCACGGGTTTAGCACTGAAGCTTTCTTT.

The rearrangement links TRBV6-5 to TRBJ1-5; no reliable D call. The CDR3 loop spans 16 amino acids. The V and J ends lost 3 bases and 2 bases respectively, with 14 bases between them. Germline CDR1 MNHEY, CDR2 SVGAGI. This CDR3 is CASSYDHGMGNQPQHF. Here the CDR3 DNA reads TGTGCCAGCAGTTATGACCACGGTATGGGCAATCAGCCCCAGCATTTT.

The genes are TRBV7-9 and TRBJ2-7; 13 bases agree with TRBD2. The germline CDR1 and CDR2 sequences are SEHNR and FQNEAQ (reference sequence). The CDR3 is 18 residues long. Losses at the gene ends were 0 bases for V and 6 bases for J; bases not matched to a gene: 11. CDR3 region: CASSLAFGTSGNLGEQYF. The CDR3 DNA sequence: TGTGCCAGCAGCTTAGCGTTTGGGACTAGCGGGAACCTAGGCGAGCAGTACTTC.

The chain joins TRBV2 to TRBJ1-1, with 10 bases identical to TRBD1. This CDR3 is 16 amino acids long. Trimming removed 6 bases from V and 4 bases from J; junction bases left unmatched: 11. Germline V gene data show CDR1 as SNHLY and CDR2 as FYNNEI. The CDR3 region is CASSGTGAPVGTEAFF. The DNA of the CDR3 is TGTGCCAGCAGCGGGACAGGGGCGCCCGTTGGCACTGAAGCTTTCTTT.

Regarding this clone: Other DNA sequences from this sample encode an identical CDR3 as well. This chain connects TRBV5-4 to TRBJ2-3; no definite D call. The ends were cut back, 1 base at V and 4 bases at J, with 7 bases in the middle. The CDR3 is 13 residues long. Germline V CDR1 and CDR2: SGHNT, YYREEE (reference sequence). Here the CDR3 DNA reads TGTGCCAGCAGCTTGAATCCTGCAGATACGCAGTATTTT. It codes for CASSLNPADTQYF.

Notes on this clone: Other DNA sequences in this specimen translate into the identical CDR3. V is TRBV5-4 and J is TRBJ2-3; D possibly corresponds to TRBD2 (6 bases). The CDR3 is made up of 15 amino acids. V was pared by 0 bases and J by 1 base, with 9 bases between. CDR1 and CDR2 (germline): SGHNT, YYREEE (reference sequence). The CDR3 loop is CASSLAGGGTDTQYF. The CDR3 DNA is TGTGCCAGCAGCTTGGCCGGGGGAGGCACAGATACGCAGTATTTT.

The chain employs TRBV28 and TRBJ1-5; D not resolved. Deletions cut 6 bases from V and 1 base from J, with 13 bases between. Germline V gene lookup returns CDR1 MDHEN and CDR2 SYDVKM. There are 15 residues in the CDR3. In DNA form, the CDR3 reads TGTGCCAGCAGCCTTCCCCCCCGGAGCAATCAGCCCCAGCATTTT. Translated, it gives CASSLPPRSNQPQHF. The whole variable domain, remainder taken from reference TRBV28 and TRBJ1-5, is DVKVTQSSRYLVKRTGEKVFLECVQDMDHENMFWYRQDPGLGLRLIYFSYDVKMKEKGDIPEGYSVSREKKERFSLILESASTNQTSMYLCASSLPPRSNQPQHFGDGTRLSIL.

Details on this clone: Other DNA sequences in this sample translate to the same CDR3. The V and J genes are TRBV5-1 and TRBJ2-1, with TRBD2 matching 14 bases. Trimming removed 0 bases from V and 9 bases from J; junction bases left unmatched: 2. The germline CDR1 and CDR2 sequences are SGHRS and YFSETQ. There are 15 residues in the CDR3. In nucleotides, the CDR3 is TGCGCCAGCAGCTTGGGACTAGCGGGAGGGAGTGAGCAGTTCTTC. Protein: CASSLGLAGGSEQFF. The full variable domain, completed using reference TRBV5-1 and TRBJ2-1, is KAGVTQTPRYLIKTRGQQVTLSCSPISGHRSVSWYQQTPGQGLQFLFEYFSETQRNKGNFPGRFSGRQFSNSRSEMNVSTLELGDSALYLCASSLGLAGGSEQFFGPGTRLTVL.

The chain combines TRBV16 with TRBJ1-1; D gene unclear. This CDR3 is built from 14 residues. V gave up 0 bases and J gave up 5 bases, with 10 bases separating them. Per the germline V gene, CDR1 is KGHSY and CDR2 is FQNENV. For the CDR3, the DNA is TGTGCCAGCAGCCAATCCTCAGGCGGGACTGAAGCTTTCTTT. Residues: CASSQSSGGTEAFF. The full variable domain, completed using reference TRBV16 and TRBJ1-1, is GEEVAQTPKHLVRGEGQKAKLYCAPIKGHSYVFWYQQVLKNEFKFLISFQNENVFDETGMPKERFSAKCLPNSPCSLEIQATKLEDSAVYFCASSQSSGGTEAFFGQGTRLTVV.

The J gene is TRBJ1-3, the V gene TRBV7-2, with unresolved D. The germline gives CDR1 SGHTA, CDR2 FQGNSA. V gave up 0 bases and J gave up 2 bases, with 5 bases separating them. The CDR3 is 14 residues long. For the CDR3, the DNA is TGTGCCAGCAGCTTAGCTTTGACTGGAAACACCATATATTTT. Its protein product is CASSLALTGNTIYF.

The V gene is TRBV29-1, the J gene TRBJ1-1; weak D call: TRBD1 (5 bases). Trimming cost V 5 bases and J 4 bases, with 11 bases left between them. Germline assignment: CDR1 SQVTM and CDR2 ANQGSEA. The CDR3 consists of 12 residues. The CDR3 here is CSVRGGSTEAFF. As DNA, the CDR3 is TGCAGCGTTCGTGGGGGGTCCACTGAAGCTTTCTTT.

This chain joins TRBV4-1 and TRBJ2-5; no firm D call. The V end lost 5 bases, the J end lost 3 bases, and 10 bases lay between the germline ends. This CDR3 has 13 residues. Per germline, CDR1 MGHRA and CDR2 YSYEKL. CDR3 nucleotides: TGCGCCAGCAGCATAAGGGCAGAAGAGACCCAGTACTTC. It translates to CASSIRAEETQYF.

CDR3 sequence: CAISVGLAGVEEQFF. CDR3 coding DNA: TGTGCCATCAGTGTCGGACTAGCGGGAGTCGAGGAGCAGTTCTTC. The rearrangement uses TRBV10-3 and TRBJ2-1; 13 nucleotides align to TRBD2. The length of the CDR3 is 15 residues. CDR1 ENHRY and CDR2 SYGVKD come from the germline V gene. Trimming cost V 4 bases and J 10 bases; bases outside gene matches: 7.

The gene calls are TRBV18 and TRBJ2-6; the D gene is possibly TRBD2 (6 bases). Germline lookup yields CDR1 KGHSH and CDR2 LQKENI. The CDR3 covers 15 residues. V lost 4 bases and J 2 bases, leaving 9 bases between the germline ends. The DNA of the CDR3 is TGTGCCAGCTCACGGGGGACTGCTGGGGCCAACGTCCTGACTTTC. Translation: CASSRGTAGANVLTF.

J is TRBJ2-1 and V is TRBV6-1; D may be TRBD2 (6 bases). Germline V gene lookup returns CDR1 MNHNS and CDR2 SASEGT. The CDR3 spans 13 residues. V was clipped by 4 bases and J by 9 bases, with 13 bases between them. CDR3 protein: CASSGGVLREQFF. CDR3 in DNA: TGTGCCAGCAGTGGCGGGGTACTTCGTGAGCAGTTCTTC.

This clone was seen once. This sequence joins TRBV11-3 and TRBJ2-6; D is uncertain. The length of the CDR3 is 13 residues. With 5 bases removed from V and 3 bases from J, the gap between germline ends came to 5 bases. The germline V gene encodes CDR1 SGHNT and CDR2 YENEEA. The CDR3 DNA reads TGTGCCAGCAGCCTCTTTGGGGCCAACGTCCTGACTTTC. Translating it yields CASSLFGANVLTF.

V and J are TRBV10-3 and TRBJ2-5; TRBD2 matches 7 bases. Per germline, CDR1 ENHRY and CDR2 SYGVKD. The junction had 9 bases not matched to a gene; V was cut back by 3 bases and J by 5 bases. This CDR3 spans 15 amino acids. The CDR3 bases are TGTGCCATCAGTGATCTGGGCGGGAGTTGGGAGACCCAGTACTTC. Its translation is CAISDLGGSWETQYF.

V gene TRBV2 combines with J gene TRBJ1-4, with D unresolved. Per the germline V gene, CDR1 is SNHLY and CDR2 is FYNNEI. The CDR3 is 15 residues long. The V gene lost 2 bases and the J gene lost 7 bases, with 14 bases spanning the gap. In DNA, the CDR3 is TGTGCCAGCAGTGAACAATCAACTCTGGTTGAAAAACTGTTTTTT. Translating it yields CASSEQSTLVEKLFF.

V is TRBV6-1 and J is TRBJ2-1, with 16 bases matching TRBD2. V lost 4 bases and J lost 1; bases outside the gene matches: 10. Germline CDR1 and CDR2: MNHNS and SASEGT. The CDR3 has 20 residues. The CDR3 loop is CASSAPPGLAGGPSYNEQFF. The DNA for the CDR3 is TGTGCCAGCAGTGCCCCACCGGGACTAGCGGGAGGGCCGTCCTACAATGAGCAGTTCTTC.

The chain links TRBV7-2 to TRBJ2-2, with D tentatively TRBD1 or TRBD2 (5 bases each). This CDR3 is built from 16 residues. With 6 bases removed from V and 3 bases from J, the gap between germline ends came to 17 bases. Germline V CDR1 and CDR2: SGHTA, FQGNSA. This chain's CDR3 is CASRSRTGTHTGELFF. CDR3 bases: TGTGCCAGCAGATCCAGAACCGGGACCCACACCGGGGAGCTGTTTTTT.

V and J are TRBV9 and TRBJ2-5, with D perhaps assigned TRBD1 or TRBD2 (5 bases each). The V end was cut by 4 bases, the J end by 1 base, with 14 bases between. The CDR3 loop spans 15 amino acids. Germline CDR1 and CDR2: SGDLS and YYNGEE. DNA of the CDR3: TGTGCCAGCAGCTATGGGACGGGGATCCAAGAGACCCAGTACTTC. Protein product: CASSYGTGIQETQYF.

The V call is TRBV5-5, the J call TRBJ2-3; D gene ambiguous. The CDR3 totals 13 residues. Germline CDR1 is SGHKS and CDR2 is YYEKEE (reference sequence). V was shortened by 6 bases and J by 0 bases, with 8 bases between the two germline ends. CDR3 in DNA: TGTGCCAGCAAGGGCGGTAGCACAGATACGCAGTATTTT. It codes for CASKGGSTDTQYF.

This chain links TRBV5-1 with TRBJ2-3; TRBD2 agrees at 11 bases. Per germline, CDR1 SGHRS and CDR2 YFSETQ. Trimming at V came to 5 bases and at J to 6 bases, leaving 2 bases not matched to a gene. The CDR3 is 13 residues long. CDR3 nucleotides: TGCGCCAGCAGACTAGCGGGAGCGGATACGCAGTATTTT. Translated: CASRLAGADTQYF.

The rearrangement joins TRBV5-1 to TRBJ2-2; possible D gene TRBD1, 5 bases. This CDR3 comprises 16 residues. Trimming stripped 2 bases from V and 0 bases from J, with 11 bases between. Germline CDR1 and CDR2: SGHRS and YFSETQ. The CDR3 region is CASSFLQAPNTGELFF. In nucleotides, the CDR3 is TGCGCCAGCAGCTTCCTACAGGCACCGAACACCGGGGAGCTGTTTTTT.

The gene calls are TRBV7-9 and TRBJ1-4; 12 nucleotides match TRBD1. The CDR3 is 19 amino acids. Germline V CDR1 and CDR2: SEHNR, FQNEAQ (reference sequence). V shed 2 bases, J shed 5 bases, and the junction held 12 bases outside the gene matches. The CDR3 reads CASSLPAGTGGAGNEKLFF. CDR3 bases: TGTGCCAGCAGCTTACCCGCCGGGACAGGGGGCGCGGGAAATGAAAAACTGTTTTTT.

This chain connects TRBV28 to TRBJ2-7, with TRBD1 matching over 10 bases. The V segment lost 5 bases and the J segment 7 bases; nucleotides outside the gene matches: 8. Germline CDR1 MDHEN, CDR2 SYDVKM. CDR3 length: 14 amino acids. CDR3 coding DNA: TGTGCCAGCAGTCTGGGACAGGGGCCAGGGGAGCAGTACTTC. Amino acids: CASSLGQGPGEQYF.